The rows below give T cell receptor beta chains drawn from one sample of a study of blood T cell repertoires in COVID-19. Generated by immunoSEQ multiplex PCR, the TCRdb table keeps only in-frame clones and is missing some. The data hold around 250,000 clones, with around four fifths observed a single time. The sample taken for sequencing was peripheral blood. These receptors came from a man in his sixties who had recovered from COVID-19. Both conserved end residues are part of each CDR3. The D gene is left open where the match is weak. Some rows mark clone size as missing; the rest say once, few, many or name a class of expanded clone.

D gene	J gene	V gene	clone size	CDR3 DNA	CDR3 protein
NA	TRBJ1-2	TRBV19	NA	TGTGCCAGTAGTCCCGGACAAGACTATGGCTACACCTTC	CASSPGQDYGYTF
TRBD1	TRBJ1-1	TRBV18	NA	TGTGCCAGCTCTCGAAGAAGACAGGGGGCGGAGACTGAAGCTTTCTTT	CASSRRRQGAETEAFF
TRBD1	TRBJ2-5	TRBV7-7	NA	TGTGCTAGCAGCCCACTGGGACAGGGGCGGGAGACCCAGTACTTC	CASSPLGQGRETQYF
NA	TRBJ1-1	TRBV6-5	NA	TGTGCCAGCAGTCCCGGGGTCCTAACTGAAGCTTTCTTT	CASSPGVLTEAFF
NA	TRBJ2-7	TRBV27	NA	TGTGCCAGCAGTAGGGCACGGTACGCCCCAGGGTCCGAGCAGTACTTC	CASSRARYAPGSEQYF
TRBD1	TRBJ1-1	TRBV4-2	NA	TGTGCCAGCAGCCAAGTTAGAAGGGGGCCTGAAGCTTTCTTT	CASSQVRRGPEAFF
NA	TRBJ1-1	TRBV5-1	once	TGCGCCAGCAGCTCCGGACAGTGGAACACTGAAGCTTTCTTT	CASSSGQWNTEAFF
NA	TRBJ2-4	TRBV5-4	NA	TGTGCCAGCAGCTTGGAACAGGGACAAAACATTCAGTACTTC	CASSLEQGQNIQYF
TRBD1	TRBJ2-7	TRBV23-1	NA	TGCGCCAGCAGGGAGAGGACAGGGCCAAAGGACGAGCAGTACTTC	CASRERTGPKDEQYF
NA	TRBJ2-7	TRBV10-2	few	TGCGCCAGCAGTGAATTGGACTCTCGCTACGAGCAGTACTTC	CASSELDSRYEQYF
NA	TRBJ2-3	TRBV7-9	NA	TGTGCCAGCAGGTCCCTAGGTTCAGATACGCAGTATTTT	CASRSLGSDTQYF
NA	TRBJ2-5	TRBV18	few	TGTGCCAGCTCACCACGAGGACAAGAGACCCAGTACTTC	CASSPRGQETQYF
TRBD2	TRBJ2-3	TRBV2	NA	TGTGCCAGCCTAGCGGGGGCTCACACAGATACGCAGTATTTT	CASLAGAHTDTQYF
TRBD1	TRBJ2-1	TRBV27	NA	TGTGCCAGCAGCATTGACAGGGGCTACTACAATGAGCAGTTCTTC	CASSIDRGYYNEQFF
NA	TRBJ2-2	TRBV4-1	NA	TGCGCCAGCAGCCAAGAGGCCGGGAGTCCCACCGGGGAGCTGTTTTTT	CASSQEAGSPTGELFF
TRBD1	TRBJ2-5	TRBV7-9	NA	TGTGCCAGCAGCTCCGGACAGGGAGGGACCCAGTACTTC	CASSSGQGGTQYF
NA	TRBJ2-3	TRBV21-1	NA	TGTGCCAATGCGGGAAGCCCTACGCAGTATTTT	CANAGSPTQYF
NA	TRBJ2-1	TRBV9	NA	TGTGCCAGCAGCGTAGCGGGAGCCCCAGGAGGCAATGAGCAGTTCTTC	CASSVAGAPGGNEQFF
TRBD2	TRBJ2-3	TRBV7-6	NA	TGTGCCAGCAGCTTAATGACTAGCGGGGGCCCTAGCACAGATACGCAGTATTTT	CASSLMTSGGPSTDTQYF
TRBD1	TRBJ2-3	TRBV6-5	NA	TGTGCCAGCAGTACCAGGACAGGGTGGACAGATACGCAGTATTTT	CASSTRTGWTDTQYF
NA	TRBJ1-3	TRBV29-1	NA	TGCAGCGTTGACGGGGGAGCCGGAAACACCATATATTTT	CSVDGGAGNTIYF
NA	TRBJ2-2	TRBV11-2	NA	TGTGCCCGCAGCTTGGGGGGGGGCCCGGGCACCGGGGAGCTGTTTTTT	CARSLGGGPGTGELFF
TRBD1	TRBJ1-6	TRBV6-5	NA	TGTGCCGGGGGGACAGGCAATAATTCACCCCTCCACTTT	CAGGTGNNSPLHF
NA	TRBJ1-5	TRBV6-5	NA	TGTGCCAGCAGGCCCGGGGAAACTAGCAATCAGCCCCAGCATTTT	CASRPGETSNQPQHF
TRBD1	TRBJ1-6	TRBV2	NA	TGTGCCAGCAGCGTCGACAGGGCATACGGGTCACCCCTCCACTTT	CASSVDRAYGSPLHF
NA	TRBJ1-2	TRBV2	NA	TGTGCCAGCAGGGAGATTGGCTACACCTTC	CASREIGYTF
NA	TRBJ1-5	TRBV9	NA	TGTGCCAGCAGCGTAGAGCCCCAAGCGCCCCAGCATTTT	CASSVEPQAPQHF
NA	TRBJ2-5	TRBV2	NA	TGTGCCAGCAGAGAGGCGTCACTAGGTACCCGGGAGACCCAGTACTTC	CASREASLGTRETQYF
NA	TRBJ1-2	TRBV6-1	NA	TGTGCCAGCAGTGAGTTTCAGGACTATGGCTACACCTTC	CASSEFQDYGYTF
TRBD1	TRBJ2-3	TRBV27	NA	TGTGCCAGCAGTCGAGTGACAGGGGCTACGCAGTATTTT	CASSRVTGATQYF
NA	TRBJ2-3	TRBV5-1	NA	TGCGCCAGCAGCTTGGGGGGAGCTAGCACAGATACGCAGTATTTT	CASSLGGASTDTQYF
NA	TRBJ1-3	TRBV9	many	TGTGCCAGCAGCGTAGATTCGAGAGGAAACACCATATATTTT	CASSVDSRGNTIYF
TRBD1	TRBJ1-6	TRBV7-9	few	TGTGCCAGCAGCCAAGGGACAGGGACCTCACCCCTCCACTTT	CASSQGTGTSPLHF
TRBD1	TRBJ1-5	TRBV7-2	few	TGTGCCAGCAGCTTAGCGTTTGGCAGGGGGCGGCAGCCCCAGCATTTT	CASSLAFGRGRQPQHF
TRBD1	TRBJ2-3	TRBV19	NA	TGTGCCAGTAGTGTCGACAGGGGAGGCACAGATACGCAGTATTTT	CASSVDRGGTDTQYF
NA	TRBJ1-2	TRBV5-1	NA	TGCGCCAGCAGCCTAGGAGGGGCCGCGGGGGTGAACTATGGCTACACCTTC	CASSLGGAAGVNYGYTF
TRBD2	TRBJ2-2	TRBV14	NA	TGTGCCAGCAGCCAAGAGCCTAGCGGGAGGTTCACCGGGGAGCTGTTTTTT	CASSQEPSGRFTGELFF
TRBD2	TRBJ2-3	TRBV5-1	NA	TGCGCCAGCAGCATAGGACTAGCGGGGGGCACAGATACGCAGTATTTT	CASSIGLAGGTDTQYF
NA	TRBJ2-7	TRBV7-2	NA	TGTGCCAGCAGCTTAGGGGGACTGGGAGAACAGTACTTC	CASSLGGLGEQYF
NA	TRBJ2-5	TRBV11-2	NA	TGTGCCAGCAGCGCTAGCGCCGAAGAGACCCAGTACTTC	CASSASAEETQYF
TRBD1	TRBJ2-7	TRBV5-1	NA	TGCGCCAGCAGCCGAGCCCCAGTGGGACAGATAGTAGGGTCCGTCGGATACGAGCAGTACTTC	CASSRAPVGQIVGSVGYEQYF
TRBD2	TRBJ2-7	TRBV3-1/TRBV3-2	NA	TGTGCCAGCAGTCCGACCCTTAGCGGGGGGGCCTACGAGCAGTACTTC	CASSPTLSGGAYEQYF